A selection of T cell receptor beta chains follows, all from one sample in a study of technical replicates of blood from four donors. Clones were sequenced by immunoSEQ multiplex PCR, and TCRdb holds only the in-frame ones, with some missing. Of some 78,000 clones in the sample, about 94% were seen once. The sample taken for sequencing was T cells isolated from PBMCs. Receptor source: a human donor in good health. The CDR3 runs from the conserved cysteine through the conserved F or W. A D gene is named only where the DNA matches it firmly. For some rows the clone size is stated as once, few or many, or as a class when expanded; others skip it.

v_gene,j_gene,d_gene,abundance,CDR3nt,CDR3aa
TRBV28,TRBJ2-2,NA,once,TGTGCCAGCACCCTAGGGGGACGGGTGAACACCGGGGAGCTGTTTTTT,CASTLGGRVNTGELFF
TRBV10-3,TRBJ2-1,TRBD1,NA,TGTGCCATCAGTGGGACAGGGGGTAGCTCCTACAATGAGCAGTTCTTC,CAISGTGGSSYNEQFF
TRBV28,TRBJ2-7,TRBD1,NA,TGTGCCAGCAGTTACGTCAGGGGGCGAGAGCAGTACTTC,CASSYVRGREQYF
TRBV7-9,TRBJ2-5,TRBD2,NA,TGTGCCAGCAGCCCCCGGACTAGCGGGCAAGAGACCCAGTACTTC,CASSPRTSGQETQYF
TRBV2,TRBJ2-1,TRBD2,NA,TGTGCCAGCAATCGGGGCGGGAGATATCGGTTCTTC,CASNRGGRYRFF
TRBV28,TRBJ2-7,TRBD2,NA,TGTGCCAGCAGTTTTTCAGGGGTAGCGTTTAGCGGGAGGGATAGACACCTAAGCTCCTACGAGCAGTACTTC,CASSFSGVAFSGRDRHLSSYEQYF
TRBV7-9,TRBJ2-1,NA,NA,TGTGCCAGCAGTACAGATAACAATGAGCAGTTCTTC,CASSTDNNEQFF
TRBV4-1,TRBJ2-7,NA,NA,TGCGCCAGCAGCCCCTCGGGCTCCTACGAGCAGTACTTC,CASSPSGSYEQYF
TRBV29-1,TRBJ2-7,TRBD2,NA,TGCAGCGTTGCCGGCGGGAGCTCCTACGAGCAGTACTTC,CSVAGGSSYEQYF
TRBV9,TRBJ1-5,NA,NA,TGTGCCAGCAGCGTATCGGGGATCAATCAGCCCCAGCATTTT,CASSVSGINQPQHF
TRBV29-1,TRBJ2-7,TRBD1,NA,TGCAGCGTAACGAAAGGGGGGACAGGGCCGTACGAGCAGTACTTC,CSVTKGGTGPYEQYF
TRBV7-9,TRBJ1-2,NA,NA,TGTGCCAGCAGCTTAGGGGGCGCAGGATATGGCTACACCTTC,CASSLGGAGYGYTF
TRBV5-6,TRBJ2-7,TRBD2,NA,TGTGCCAGCAGCTTGTCCGGGGGGGCCCGTACCTACGAGCAGTACTTC,CASSLSGGARTYEQYF
TRBV5-4,TRBJ2-3,TRBD1,NA,TGTGCCAGCAGCTCCTTTGGGGGCTTAGGGGGCCGTGATACGCAGTATTTT,CASSSFGGLGGRDTQYF
TRBV18,TRBJ2-5,NA,NA,TGTGCCAGCTCAAAAACCGGGGTACGGAGACTTTTGGAGACCCAGTACTTC,CASSKTGVRRLLETQYF
TRBV6-1,TRBJ2-7,NA,NA,TGTGCCAGCAGTGGCAGGACTTTATACGAGCAGTACTTC,CASSGRTLYEQYF
TRBV7-9,TRBJ2-7,TRBD1,NA,TGTGCCAGCAGCTTAGCGGGACAGGGCTCCTACGAGCAGTACTTC,CASSLAGQGSYEQYF
TRBV27,TRBJ2-3,TRBD2,once,TGTGCCAGTTCGAGCTGGACTAGCGGGAGAACAGATACGCAGTATTTT,CASSSWTSGRTDTQYF
TRBV7-7,TRBJ2-5,NA,NA,TGTGCTAGCAGCTTAGAGGGGGGGGAGACCCAGTACTTC,CASSLEGGETQYF
TRBV30,TRBJ1-5,TRBD1,NA,TGTGCCTGGAGTGTCTCCAGGGGGCGATGGTTTAGCAATCAGCCCCAGCATTTT,CAWSVSRGRWFSNQPQHF
TRBV9,TRBJ1-4,NA,NA,TGTGCCAGCAGCGTAGGGGGGGTAGATGAAAAACTGTTTTTT,CASSVGGVDEKLFF
TRBV27,TRBJ1-1,TRBD1,NA,TGTGCCAGCAGTCGAGGGGGCGCATTCACTGAAGCTTTCTTT,CASSRGGAFTEAFF
TRBV5-1,TRBJ1-6,NA,NA,TGCGCCAGCAGGCCTCTAACAGGGTTGGGTTCACCCCTCCACTTT,CASRPLTGLGSPLHF
TRBV19,TRBJ2-3,NA,NA,TGTGCCACAGAGGGGGAGTTCACAGATACGCAGTATTTT,CATEGEFTDTQYF
TRBV19,TRBJ2-7,TRBD1,NA,TGTGCCAGTAGAACGGCCGGGACAGGGGGCGAGCAGTACTTC,CASRTAGTGGEQYF
TRBV19,TRBJ1-1,NA,NA,TGTGCCAGTAGTATAGCGGCAGGGGCGTTGACTGAAGCTTTCTTT,CASSIAAGALTEAFF
TRBV19,TRBJ1-5,NA,NA,TGTGCCACCGGGACTTATAGCAATCAGCCCCAGCATTTT,CATGTYSNQPQHF
TRBV30,TRBJ2-3,TRBD2,NA,TGTGCCTGGAGTGTAGGCCTAGCGGCTGAGGATACGCAGTATTTT,CAWSVGLAAEDTQYF
TRBV5-4,TRBJ2-7,NA,NA,TGTGCCAGCAGCCATATCACAGGGAACGAGCAGTACTTC,CASSHITGNEQYF
TRBV5-1,TRBJ2-3,NA,NA,TGCGCCAGCAGCTCTCTAGAGGGAGATACGCAGTATTTT,CASSSLEGDTQYF
TRBV25-1,TRBJ2-5,NA,few,TGTGCCAGCAGGGGCGTAGGGACCCAGTACTTC,CASRGVGTQYF
TRBV28,TRBJ2-2,TRBD2,NA,TGTGCCAGCAGTTTAGCAGTAGCGGGAGGCGTGCTGTTTTTT,CASSLAVAGGVLFF
TRBV5-6,TRBJ2-2,NA,NA,TGTGCCAGCGCCTGGCGAGCCAGCGGGTCCACCGGGGAGCTGTTTTTT,CASAWRASGSTGELFF
TRBV10-1,TRBJ2-7,NA,NA,TGCGCCAGCAGTGGGGGCTCGAGCGAGCAGTACTTC,CASSGGSSEQYF
TRBV28,TRBJ2-1,NA,NA,TGTGCCAGCAGTTTATTGGGTAGCAGCGCCTACAATGAGCAGTTCTTC,CASSLLGSSAYNEQFF
TRBV14,TRBJ2-1,TRBD2,once,TGTGCCAGCAGCCCCTTTAGCGGGTGGCAGGAGCAGTTCTTC,CASSPFSGWQEQFF
TRBV6-5,TRBJ1-1,TRBD1,NA,TGTGCCAGCAGTTCACCGACAGGGGGGAACACTGAAGCTTTCTTT,CASSSPTGGNTEAFF
TRBV4-1,TRBJ2-6,NA,NA,TGCGCCAGCAGCCAAGTTGACCCGCGACGACGGAGCCCACCGTCCGGGGCCAACGTCCTGACTTTC,CASSQVDPRRRSPPSGANVLTF